This T cell receptor beta chain was found in a study of blood T cell repertoires in COVID-19. Study in general: Sites in the United States, Italy and Spain provided acute and convalescent COVID-19 samples. T cells, B-cell-depleted T cells, or PBMCs provided the cDNA or gDNA that served as material.

Original analysis: The assay estimated nucleated cells by amplifying reference gene primers. Profiling relied on immunoSEQ multiplex PCR, and the TCRdb table lists in-frame clones only, not all of them. The V and J calls and clone size were taken over from that table, and D and trimming were inferred from the DNA. Of tens of thousands of clones in the sample, around 87% were seen once. The specimen was peripheral blood. The receptor comes from a man in his forties or fifties with acute or convalescent COVID-19.

CDR3 nucleotides: TGCAGCGCCCAGTCGCAGGGGCCCATGTACTATGGCTACACCTTC. Encoded protein: CSAQSQGPMYYGYTF. The V and J genes are TRBV29-1 and TRBJ1-2, with D possibly TRBD1 on 6 matching bases. The CDR3 contains 15 residues. V dropped 7 bases and J dropped 3 bases, with 21 bases sitting between them. The germline V gene encodes CDR1 SQVTM and CDR2 ANQGSEA.